The sample holds a few counts of the clone carrying this T cell receptor beta chain. The method was immunoSEQ multiplex PCR; TCRdb's version includes in-frame clones alone and lacks a portion of them. The sample yields under 50,000 clones, 65% to 70% seen once. Between the trimmed V and J ends, which lost 2 bases and 7 bases, there was a span of 5 bases. Germline V lookup: CDR1 SGHVS, CDR2 FNYEAQ. This CDR3 has 12 residues. The data stem from a study of cytotoxic CD8 clonotypes in ibrutinib-treated CLL. On the study more broadly: Enrolment comprised approximately 10 relapsed/refractory and roughly 15 treatment-naive patients; 17 to 18 were IGHV unmutated.

The chain links TRBV7-6 to TRBJ2-2; D unresolved. The sample was PBMCs, taken at disease progression, from a patient treated with ibrutinib. The sequence was collected from a human donor with chronic lymphocytic leukemia. The CDR3 DNA reads TGTGCCAGCAGCTTAACCCACGGGGAGCTGTTTTTT. Protein product: CASSLTHGELFF.